What follows are 27 T cell receptor beta chains derived from one specimen sequenced in a study of cytomegalovirus exposure and HLA in healthy donors. The study ran its PCR with 60 Vbeta and 13 Jbeta primers. Clones were read by immunoSEQ multiplex PCR, and TCRdb kept only the in-frame ones, dropping some. The sample yields some 74,000 clones, over 60% seen once. Material for sequencing was PBMCs. The receptors were gathered from a male donor in good health and CMV-seronegative.

This chain links TRBV6-1 with TRBJ1-5, with D possibly matching TRBD1 (6 bases). This CDR3 contains 14 residues. Germline CDR1 MNHNS, CDR2 SASEGT. V lost 2 bases and J lost 5, with 10 bases in between. The CDR3 sequence is CASSEQGFYQPQHF. In nucleotides, the CDR3 is TGTGCCAGCAGTGAACAGGGGTTTTATCAGCCCCAGCATTTT.

This chain connects TRBV2 to TRBJ1-2; 8 nucleotides align to TRBD1. The germline V gene has CDR1 SNHLY and CDR2 FYNNEI. The CDR3 sequence is 13 residues long. Unmatched junction bases numbered 4, after V lost 6 bases and J lost 4 bases. The CDR3 nucleotides read TGTGCCAGCAGGGACAGGGTTACCTATGGCTACACCTTC. Its translation is CASRDRVTYGYTF.

Turning to this clone: The same CDR3 is also encoded by other DNA sequences in this sample. The rearrangement links TRBV9 to TRBJ2-5, with 8 positions matching TRBD2. The V gene's germline CDR1 is SGDLS and CDR2 YYNGEE. This CDR3 region has 15 residues. Trimming removed 0 bases from V and 5 bases from J; junction bases left unmatched: 6. CDR3 DNA sequence: TGTGCCAGCAGCGTAGCGGGGGGGCCCCTGGAGACCCAGTACTTC. It is translated as CASSVAGGPLETQYF. The variable domain in full, with the rest retrieved from reference TRBV9 and TRBJ2-5, is DSGVTQTPKHLITATGQRVTLRCSPRSGDLSVYWYQQSLDQGLQFLIQYYNGEERAKGNILERFSAQQFPDLHSELNLSSLELGDSALYFCASSVAGGPLETQYFGPGTRLLVL.

This rearrangement joins TRBV27 to TRBJ2-7; 10 bases agree with TRBD1. The V gene end was trimmed by 6 bases and the J gene end by 0 bases; junction bases not matched to a gene: 5. CDR3 length: 15 residues. Germline CDR1 reads MNHEY; CDR2 reads SMNVEV (reference sequence). CDR3 region: CASSRQGASSYEQYF. CDR3 coding DNA: TGTGCCAGCAGCCGACAGGGGGCAAGCTCCTACGAGCAGTACTTC.

The V gene is TRBV6-1, the J gene TRBJ1-6, with D maybe TRBD1 (5 bases). V gave up 11 bases and J gave up 10 bases, with 9 bases separating them. CDR1 MNHNS and CDR2 SASEGT come from the germline V gene. This CDR3 region has 10 residues. This CDR3 is CAGGNSPLHF. In DNA, the CDR3 is TGTGCCGGGGGGAACTCACCCCTCCACTTT.

The J gene is TRBJ2-1, the V gene TRBV18; 7 bases fit TRBD2. The CDR3 sequence is 17 residues long. Germline V lookup: CDR1 KGHSH, CDR2 LQKENI. After removal of 0 bases from V and 1 base from J, the junction contained 6 bases not matched to a gene. CDR3 nucleotide sequence: TGTGCCAGCTCACCACCGGCTAGCGGACATTCCTACAATGAGCAGTTCTTC. Residues: CASSPPASGHSYNEQFF.

The chain is built from TRBV4-2 and TRBJ2-7, with 8 bases identical to TRBD2. The J segment lost 6 bases and the V segment lost 3 bases, leaving 10 bases of the junction unmatched. Germline CDR1 is LGHNA and CDR2 is YNFKEQ. The CDR3 has 15 amino acids. The CDR3 sequence is CASSQIAGLTGEQYF. The CDR3, as DNA: TGTGCCAGCAGCCAGATAGCGGGACTAACTGGCGAGCAGTACTTC.

This clone was detected a few times. This chain connects TRBV6-1 to TRBJ2-7; TRBD2 agrees at 11 bases. The CDR3 covers 17 residues. V trimming: 4 bases; J trimming: 4 bases; junction bases outside the gene matches: 12. The germline V gene has CDR1 MNHNS and CDR2 SASEGT. CDR3 in amino acids: CASSVQGLAGGQYEQYF. The DNA of the CDR3 is TGTGCCAGCAGTGTTCAGGGGCTAGCGGGAGGACAATACGAGCAGTACTTC.

V gene TRBV5-1 combines with J gene TRBJ2-1, with TRBD2 matching over 16 bases. The CDR3 is 18 amino acids. The germline CDR1 and CDR2 sequences are SGHRS and YFSETQ. With V trimmed by 3 bases and J by 7 bases, 10 bases remained unmatched. CDR3 DNA sequence: TGCGCCAGCAGCTCAGGGACTAGCGGGAGGGCCGGAGAGAATGAGCAGTTCTTC. This sequence encodes CASSSGTSGRAGENEQFF.

This chain joins TRBV7-2 and TRBJ2-5; D is ambiguous. Trimming cost V 4 bases and J 5 bases, with 5 bases left between them. The V gene's germline CDR1 is SGHTA and CDR2 FQGNSA. CDR3 size: 11 residues. CDR3 sequence reads: CASSYGETQYF. DNA of the CDR3: TGTGCCAGCAGCTACGGGGAGACCCAGTACTTC.

This clone was seen more than once but under ten times. V is TRBV10-3 and J is TRBJ1-4, with 8 bases fitting TRBD1. The length of the CDR3 is 14 residues. Trimming at V came to 5 bases and at J to 10 bases, leaving 9 bases not matched to a gene. The germline V gene has CDR1 ENHRY and CDR2 SYGVKD. For the CDR3, the DNA is TGTGCCATCAGTAGCACAGGGGGGTATGGAAAACTGTTTTTT. Its translation: CAISSTGGYGKLFF.

The chain combines TRBV6-5 with TRBJ2-7, with a possible D match to TRBD1 (5 bases). Germline V gene sequence: CDR1 MNHEY, CDR2 SVGAGI. V dropped 2 bases and J dropped 5 bases, with 19 bases sitting between them. The CDR3 is 16 residues long. This CDR3 is CASSYTTRARGHEQYF. As DNA, the CDR3 is TGTGCCAGCAGTTACACTACCAGGGCCAGAGGTCACGAGCAGTACTTC.

CDR3 sequence (DNA): TGTGCCTGGAGTTCGCAACAGGGGGCTTTTGAGCAGTTCTTC. Protein: CAWSSQQGAFEQFF. The chain joins TRBV30 to TRBJ2-1, with 9 bases that match TRBD1. This CDR3 has 14 amino acids. V lost 2 bases, J lost 9 bases, and 8 bases stayed unmatched. Germline V gene sequence: CDR1 GTSNPN, CDR2 SVGIG (reference sequence).

The chain is built from TRBV4-3 and TRBJ2-1; D not certain. The CDR3 sequence is 15 residues long. V gave up 6 bases and J gave up 0 bases, with 12 bases separating them. Germline-derived CDR1 and CDR2 are LGHNA and YSLEER. The CDR3 is CASRIAESSYNEQFF. Written as DNA, the CDR3 is TGCGCCAGCAGAATCGCCGAGAGCTCCTACAATGAGCAGTTCTTC.

About this clone: Sequence at one end of the junction differs from germline and may be a read error. The chain joins TRBV5-1 to TRBJ1-2, with D perhaps TRBD1 (6 bases). The germline gives CDR1 SGHRS, CDR2 YFSETQ. The CDR3 runs 14 residues. CDR3 sequence: CASSPGDPNYGYPF. For the CDR3, the DNA is TGCGCCAGCAGCCCAGGGGATCCTAACTATGGCTACCCCTTC. Drawing the rest from reference TRBV5-1 and TRBJ1-2, the complete variable domain is KAGVTQTPRYLIKTRGQQVTLSCSPISGHRSVSWYQQTPGQGLQFLFEYFSETQRNKGNFPGRFSGRQFSNSRSEMNVSTLELGDSALYLCASSPGDPNYGYPFGSGTRLTVV.

This chain uses TRBV5-8 with TRBJ1-5; possibly TRBD1 for D (5 bases). The CDR3 loop spans 14 amino acids. Trimming cost V 0 bases and J 7 bases, with 11 bases left between them. Germline V gives CDR1 SGHTS, CDR2 YDEGEE. The CDR3 DNA reads TGTGCCAGCAGCTTGGTGGCAGGGAACCAGCCCCAGCATTTT. Protein: CASSLVAGNQPQHF.

The chain recombines TRBV30 with TRBJ1-2, with 12 bases matching TRBD1. Germline V lookup: CDR1 GTSNPN, CDR2 SVGIG (reference sequence). J was trimmed by 8 bases and V by 5 bases; bases with no gene match: 9. The CDR3 sequence is 14 residues long. The DNA for the CDR3 is TGTGCCTGGGGAACCGGGACAGGGGGCTGGGGCTACACCTTC. This sequence encodes CAWGTGTGGWGYTF. The whole variable domain, remainder taken from reference TRBV30 and TRBJ1-2, is SQTIHQWPATLVQPVGSPLSLECTVEGTSNPNLYWYRQAAGRGLQLLFYSVGIGQISSEVPQNLSASRPQDRQFILSSKKLLLSDSGFYLCAWGTGTGGWGYTFGSGTRLTVV.

The chain joins TRBV5-1 to TRBJ2-1, with D unresolved. Germline CDR1 and CDR2: SGHRS and YFSETQ. The ends were cut back, 0 bases at V and 4 bases at J, with 11 bases in the middle. The CDR3 totals 15 residues. Here the CDR3 DNA reads TGCGCCAGCAGCTTGGGCAGGAACCAGTACAATGAGCAGTTCTTC. Encoded protein: CASSLGRNQYNEQFF.

The J gene is TRBJ2-1, the V gene TRBV10-3; 9 nucleotides agree with TRBD1. The CDR3 totals 16 residues. CDR1 and CDR2 from the germline V gene are ENHRY and SYGVKD. Unmatched junction bases numbered 11, after V lost 5 bases and J lost 6 bases. The chain's CDR3 is CAISPSQGARFNEQFF. The CDR3, as DNA: TGTGCCATCAGTCCCTCACAGGGGGCTCGCTTCAATGAGCAGTTCTTC.

This chain connects TRBV27 to TRBJ1-6; no reliable D call. This CDR3 region has 15 residues. CDR1 is MNHEY, CDR2 SMNVEV, per germline (reference sequence). V gave up 2 bases and J gave up 7 bases, with 12 bases separating them. Here the CDR3 DNA reads TGTGCCAGCAGTTTAGAGGTCCCATTGAATTCACCCCTCCACTTT. The encoded protein is CASSLEVPLNSPLHF.

The chain recombines TRBV5-6 with TRBJ2-7, with D possibly matching TRBD1 (5 bases). V gave up 0 bases and J gave up 0 bases, with 13 bases separating them. This CDR3 is built from 16 residues. CDR1 is SGHDT and CDR2 is YYEEEE in the germline V gene. The CDR3 loop is CASSLGLGAYSYEQYF. CDR3 coding DNA: TGTGCCAGCAGCTTGGGGCTTGGGGCGTACTCCTACGAGCAGTACTTC. Full variable domain (remainder filled in from reference TRBV5-6 and TRBJ2-7): DAGVTQSPTHLIKTRGQQVTLRCSPKSGHDTVSWYQQALGQGPQFIFQYYEEEERQRGNFPDRFSGHQFPNYSSELNVNALLLGDSALYLCASSLGLGAYSYEQYFGPGTRLTVT.

The rearrangement uses TRBV11-1 and TRBJ2-4, with unresolved D. The V end was cut by 1 base, the J end by 9 bases, with 13 bases between. CDR3 length: 14 amino acids. Germline V gene sequence: CDR1 SGHAT, CDR2 FQDESV (reference sequence). This chain's CDR3 is CASSLDLGIGIQYF. CDR3 DNA: TGTGCCAGCAGCTTAGATCTGGGCATCGGCATTCAGTACTTC.

The chain links TRBV9 to TRBJ1-3; 11 nucleotides align to TRBD1. The CDR3 is made up of 16 amino acids. V gave up 3 bases and J gave up 4 bases; unmatched junction bases: 6. CDR1 SGDLS and CDR2 YYNGEE come from the germline V gene. The chain's CDR3 is CASSARDRGVGNTIYF. For the CDR3, the DNA is TGTGCCAGCAGCGCACGGGACAGGGGGGTCGGAAACACCATATATTTT. Variable domain in full (rest from reference TRBV9 and TRBJ1-3): DSGVTQTPKHLITATGQRVTLRCSPRSGDLSVYWYQQSLDQGLQFLIQYYNGEERAKGNILERFSAQQFPDLHSELNLSSLELGDSALYFCASSARDRGVGNTIYFGEGSWLTVV.

V gene TRBV30 combines with J gene TRBJ2-7, with 14 bases aligning to TRBD2. J was trimmed by 0 bases and V by 4 bases; bases with no gene match: 8. CDR1 and CDR2 (germline): GTSNPN, SVGIG (reference sequence). The length of the CDR3 is 17 residues. The DNA of the CDR3 is TGTGCCTGGAATTTTGGACTAGCGGGGGGTGTCTCCTACGAGCAGTACTTC. Encoded protein: CAWNFGLAGGVSYEQYF. The whole variable domain, remainder taken from reference TRBV30 and TRBJ2-7, is SQTIHQWPATLVQPVGSPLSLECTVEGTSNPNLYWYRQAAGRGLQLLFYSVGIGQISSEVPQNLSASRPQDRQFILSSKKLLLSDSGFYLCAWNFGLAGGVSYEQYFGPGTRLTVT.

This clone was recorded once. This chain connects TRBV4-2 to TRBJ1-2; TRBD1 matches at 12 bases. The germline V gene has CDR1 LGHNA and CDR2 YNFKEQ. V was pared by 4 bases and J by 5 bases, with 5 bases of the junction left unmatched. This CDR3 has 15 amino acids. Here the CDR3 reads CASSPGTGGAYGYTF. The CDR3 DNA follows: TGTGCCAGCAGCCCCGGGACAGGGGGCGCGTATGGCTACACCTTC.

The rearrangement links TRBV6-5 to TRBJ1-2, with D possibly matching TRBD1 (6 bases). This CDR3 contains 11 residues. In germline, CDR1 is MNHEY, CDR2 SVGAGI. Trimming stripped 4 bases from V and 9 bases from J, with 9 bases between. CDR3 DNA sequence: TGTGCCAGCAGTTGGACAGTATGCTACACCTTC. Translation gives CASSWTVCYTF.

The V gene is TRBV2, the J gene TRBJ2-1; 11 bases match TRBD2. The germline V gene encodes CDR1 SNHLY and CDR2 FYNNEI. CDR3 length equals 19 residues. Trimming took 6 bases from V and 0 from J; bases not matched to a gene: 13. The CDR3 spells CASRPPGLADVSSYNEQFF. The CDR3 nucleotides read TGTGCCAGCAGGCCTCCGGGACTAGCGGACGTTAGCTCCTACAATGAGCAGTTCTTC.